This is a list of T cell receptor beta chains from one sample in a study of T cells in Graves' hyperthyroidism and ophthalmopathy. One entry per CDR3 protein, called by TCRdb with MiXCR from the multiplex PCR reads. The sample carries 800,000 or so distinct CDR3 sequences, 38% recorded once. The sequencing sample was made of blood. The origin of the receptors is a man younger than 35 with Graves' hyperthyroidism. Both conserved end residues are part of each CDR3. D genes are given only for firm matches. The listing skips clone size in some rows; elsewhere it reads once, few, many or a size class.

>TRBV20-1|TRBJ2-2|NA|few
CSARRRGQGTGELFF
TGCAGTGCTAGACGTCGGGGGCAGGGCACCGGGGAGCTGTTTTTT
>TRBV2|TRBJ2-7|TRBD2|NA
CASSEFLAGDHSYEQCF
TGTGCCAGCAGTGAATTCCTAGCGGGAGACCACTCCTACGAGCAGTGCTTC
>TRBV4-1|TRBJ2-2|NA|NA
CASSLPVGDFNTGELFF
TGCGCCAGCAGCCTTCCCGTGGGGGACTTCAACACCGGGGAGCTGTTTTTT
>TRBV2|TRBJ2-7|NA|NA
CASLGQLYEQYF
TGTGCCAGCCTGGGCCAGCTCTACGAGCAGTACTTC
>TRBV15|TRBJ2-7|NA|once
CATSSVGDGPYEQYF
TGTGCCACCAGCAGCGTAGGAGACGGGCCCTACGAGCAGTACTTC
>TRBV20-1|TRBJ1-1|NA|few
CSAGVAMNTEAFF
TGCAGTGCCGGGGTTGCCATGAACACTGAAGCTTTCTTT
>TRBV6-5|TRBJ2-2|TRBD2|NA
CASSYSRTVAGVTGELFF
TGTGCCAGCAGTTACTCGAGGACAGTAGCGGGGGTAACCGGGGAGCTGTTTTTT
>TRBV10-3|TRBJ2-1|NA|NA
CAIAAQGNYNEQFF
TGTGCCATCGCGGCACAGGGAAACTACAATGAGCAGTTCTTC
>TRBV7-2|TRBJ2-5|NA|NA
CASSRFPYF
TGTGCCAGCAGCCGCTTCCCGTACTTC
>TRBV10-3|TRBJ1-1|NA|many
CASSGQINTEAFF
TGTGCCAGCAGTGGACAGATCAACACTGAAGCTTTCTTT
>TRBV10-2|TRBJ2-7|TRBD1|NA
CASSRTPGQGPEQYF
TGCGCCAGCAGTAGGACTCCGGGACAGGGGCCCGAGCAGTACTTC
>TRBV7-3|TRBJ2-7|NA|NA
CASSLHGNSYEQYF
TGTGCCAGCAGCTTACACGGTAACTCCTACGAGCAGTACTTC
>TRBV20-1|TRBJ1-1|TRBD1|few
CSARDRTGLGTEAFF
TGCAGTGCTAGAGATCGGACAGGGTTGGGCACTGAAGCTTTCTTT
>TRBV7-9|TRBJ2-7|TRBD1|NA
CASSPRGQGRYEQYF
TGCGCCAGCAGCCCCCGGGGACAGGGCAGGTACGAGCAGTACTTC
>TRBV25-1|TRBJ1-1|NA|many
CASADRQLNTEAFF
TGTGCCAGCGCTGACCGTCAATTGAACACTGAAGCTTTCTTT
>TRBV9|TRBJ1-2|NA|few
CASSVEKEEGYTF
TGTGCCAGCAGCGTAGAAAAGGAAGAAGGCTACACCTTC
>TRBV6-1|TRBJ1-4|NA|NA
CASSRDGLVATNEKLFF
TGTGCCAGCAGTAGGGATGGACTAGTTGCAACTAATGAAAAACTGTTTTTT
>TRBV20-1|TRBJ1-2|NA|NA
CSAAVDNYGYTF
TGCAGTGCGGCCGTCGATAACTATGGCTACACCTTC